These 21 T cell receptor beta chains share one sample of origin, sequenced in a study of shared clonotypes between healthy human individuals (dated by TCRdb to the early 2020s). CD8 naive samples consisted of CD45RO-negative cells that were positively selected for CCR7, yielding a CD45RA+CCR7+ population without TemRA cells. Library creation used the immunoSEQ multiplex PCR assay. The table comes from immuneACCESS by way of TCRdb, which keeps in-frame sequences with V and J called. Part of the clones is missing from these tables; in studies checked, under half for an unresolved V gene and the rest for unknown reasons. Across this sample there are some 630,000 clones, with approximately 96% seen only once. The ten largest clones add up to less than 0.12% of the sample. The specimen sequenced was naive CD8+ T cells sorted from blood. What the cell subset or site label conveys for this sample: CD45RA+CCR7+. The receptors shown here come from a young woman in good health.

This CDR3 reads CASREYAEQYF. CDR3 DNA sequence: TGTGCCAGCAGAGAATATGCCGAGCAGTACTTC. This sequence joins TRBV28 and TRBJ2-7; D remains unclear. Germline CDR1 is MDHEN and CDR2 is SYDVKM. CDR3 size: 11 residues. V was pared by 6 bases and J by 6 bases, with 9 bases between. Full variable domain (missing parts from reference TRBV28 and TRBJ2-7): DVKVTQSSRYLVKRTGEKVFLECVQDMDHENMFWYRQDPGLGLRLIYFSYDVKMKEKGDIPEGYSVSREKKERFSLILESASTNQTSMYLCASREYAEQYFGPGTRLTVT.

This clone was counted once. The chain employs TRBV6-1 and TRBJ2-3, with TRBD2 identical over 9 bases. J gave up 3 bases and V 2 bases, and 3 bases lay outside the gene matches. Germline-derived CDR1 and CDR2 are MNHNS and SASEGT. The CDR3 consists of 15 residues. The CDR3 reads CASSEQREATDTQYF. CDR3 in DNA: TGTGCCAGCAGTGAACAGCGGGAGGCTACAGATACGCAGTATTTT.

This clone has only one observation. CDR3 in amino acids: CASSDSGLGYYEQYF. The CDR3 DNA reads as TGTGCCAGCAGCGACTCCGGACTTGGCTACTACGAGCAGTACTTC. This chain uses TRBV2 with TRBJ2-7; D is possibly TRBD2 (5 bases). The V end was cut by 6 bases, the J end by 3 bases, with 18 bases between. The germline CDR1 and CDR2 sequences are SNHLY and FYNNEI. The CDR3 covers 15 residues.

This chain links TRBV27 with TRBJ1-1; weak D call: TRBD1 (6 bases). With 2 bases removed from V and 5 bases from J, the gap between germline ends came to 12 bases. Germline lookup yields CDR1 MNHEY and CDR2 SMNVEV (reference sequence). This CDR3 region has 14 residues. CDR3 sequence reads: CASSLLQGPTEAFF. The DNA for the CDR3 is TGTGCCAGCAGTTTACTACAGGGCCCAACTGAAGCTTTCTTT.

This chain connects TRBV6-6 to TRBJ2-2, with TRBD2 as a possible D gene (5 bases). Germline V gene data show CDR1 as MNHNY and CDR2 as SVGAGI (reference sequence). This CDR3 is 15 amino acids long. Deletions cut 4 bases from V and 6 bases from J, with 15 bases between. The CDR3 DNA reads TGTGCCAGCAGTTCCCCGTGGGAGTTCCCCGGGGAGCTGTTTTTT. It yields the protein CASSSPWEFPGELFF.

This clone appeared a single time. This chain joins TRBV27 and TRBJ1-5; D is undetermined. The CDR3 is 14 amino acids. Trimming left V 5 bases short and J 6 bases short, with 14 bases between. Per the germline V gene, CDR1 is MNHEY and CDR2 is SMNVEV (reference sequence). The CDR3 loop reads CASSPGLLGQPQHF. The CDR3 bases are TGTGCCAGCAGTCCCGGACTATTGGGTCAGCCCCAGCATTTT.

V is TRBV14 and J is TRBJ1-6, with no clear D. The germline V gene has CDR1 SGHDN and CDR2 FVKESK. V was pared by 3 bases and J by 3 bases, with 15 bases between. The length of the CDR3 is 17 residues. The CDR3: CASSHAFGPLYNSPLHF. CDR3 DNA: TGTGCCAGCAGCCACGCCTTTGGCCCCCTCTATAATTCACCCCTCCACTTT.

V usage is TRBV10-3 and J usage is TRBJ2-5, with D tentatively TRBD1 (6 bases). This CDR3 comprises 13 residues. The germline V and J ends were trimmed by 5 bases and 4 bases, with 11 bases remaining between them. The germline gives CDR1 ENHRY, CDR2 SYGVKD. CDR3 sequence (DNA): TGTGCCATCAGTCAACAGGGCGGAGAGACCCAGTACTTC. It translates to CAISQQGGETQYF.

J is TRBJ2-5 and V is TRBV2, with D tentatively TRBD2 (6 bases). The J call is in doubt because the DNA end fits TRBJ2-7 better. Germline loops: CDR1 SNHLY, CDR2 FYNNEI. This CDR3 spans 13 amino acids. The CDR3 region has the DNA TGTGCCAGCAGCCAGACTAGTACCCACGAGCAGTACTTC. Its translation: CASSQTSTHEQYF.

The rearrangement joins TRBV5-1 to TRBJ2-1; D perhaps matches TRBD2 (8 bases). V lost 3 bases and J 4 bases, leaving 17 bases between the germline ends. The V gene's germline CDR1 is SGHRS and CDR2 YFSETQ. The CDR3 consists of 16 residues. The CDR3 nucleotides read TGCGCCAGCAGCTCCGGGGACAGCGGGAGTTACAATGAGCAGTTCTTC. Protein: CASSSGDSGSYNEQFF.

The V call is TRBV6-5, the J call TRBJ2-1; D is uncertain. This CDR3 comprises 14 residues. V was cut by 5 bases and J by 6 bases, with 14 bases left in between. Germline values: CDR1 MNHEY, CDR2 SVGAGI. CDR3 sequence reads: CASSPLSGGNEQFF. CDR3 DNA: TGTGCCAGCAGTCCCTTGTCAGGTGGCAATGAGCAGTTCTTC.

As regards this clone: The same CDR3 can be traced to other DNA sequences in this sample. V gene TRBV27 combines with J gene TRBJ1-1; D is unresolved. The germline V and J ends were trimmed by 0 bases and 1 base, with 3 bases remaining between them. The CDR3 has 13 amino acids. Germline V lookup: CDR1 MNHEY, CDR2 SMNVEV (reference sequence). DNA for the CDR3: TGTGCCAGCAGTTTATCGCGGAACACTGAAGCTTTCTTT. Translation: CASSLSRNTEAFF.

This clone was counted a single time. The chain has TRBV6-1 and TRBJ2-7; D ambiguous. The V end lost 4 bases, the J end lost 4 bases, and 14 bases lay between the germline ends. CDR1 and CDR2 from the germline V gene are MNHNS and SASEGT. The CDR3 is 14 residues long. CDR3: CASSVLGFRYEQYF. For the CDR3, the DNA is TGTGCCAGCAGTGTTCTGGGGTTCAGGTACGAGCAGTACTTC.

The chain has TRBV7-2 and TRBJ2-1; TRBD2 matches at 13 bases. CDR1 is SGHTA and CDR2 is FQGNSA in the germline V gene. The CDR3 spans 18 residues. With V trimmed by 4 bases and J by 7 bases, 13 bases remained unmatched. This CDR3 reads CASSSAGGLAGVGNEQFF. For the CDR3, the DNA is TGTGCCAGCAGCTCAGCAGGAGGACTAGCGGGAGTAGGTAATGAGCAGTTCTTC.

The genes are TRBV27 and TRBJ2-7; D might be TRBD2 (6 bases). The CDR3 totals 14 residues. The germline gives CDR1 MNHEY, CDR2 SMNVEV (reference sequence). The V gene lost 4 bases and the J gene lost 2 bases, with 12 bases spanning the gap. CDR3 sequence (DNA): TGTGCCAGCAGTTCCGGAGGCGGGACCTACGAGCAGTACTTC. Its translation is CASSSGGGTYEQYF.

This chain uses TRBV4-1 with TRBJ2-1; 11 bases are a match to TRBD1. Germline V gives CDR1 MGHRA, CDR2 YSYEKL. The CDR3 consists of 13 residues. Unmatched junction bases numbered 8, after V lost 10 bases and J lost 9 bases. CDR3 DNA sequence: TGCGCCACCGGGACAGGGGGGATGAGTGAGCAGTTCTTC. The encoded protein is CATGTGGMSEQFF.

The gene calls are TRBV27 and TRBJ2-1; 8 nucleotides align to TRBD2. Losses at the gene ends were 6 bases for V and 2 bases for J; bases not matched to a gene: 0. CDR1 is MNHEY, CDR2 SMNVEV, per germline (reference sequence). The CDR3 consists of 13 residues. For the CDR3, the DNA is TGTGCCAGCAGGGGACTAGCCTACAATGAGCAGTTCTTC. This sequence encodes CASRGLAYNEQFF.

As DNA, the CDR3 is TGTGCCAGCAGCCCGCGGGGGTCTAACACTGAAGCTTTCTTT. Its protein product is CASSPRGSNTEAFF. This sequence joins TRBV5-6 and TRBJ1-1, with D perhaps TRBD1 (5 bases). The CDR3 is 14 amino acids. V was clipped by 4 bases and J by 2 bases, with 12 bases between them. Germline CDR1 and CDR2: SGHDT and YYEEEE. Based on the CDR3 plus reference TRBV5-6 and TRBJ1-1, the full variable domain is DAGVTQSPTHLIKTRGQQVTLRCSPKSGHDTVSWYQQALGQGPQFIFQYYEEEERQRGNFPDRFSGHQFPNYSSELNVNALLLGDSALYLCASSPRGSNTEAFFGQGTRLTVV.

The rearrangement links TRBV27 to TRBJ2-7; D is undetermined. Per the germline V gene, CDR1 is MNHEY and CDR2 is SMNVEV (reference sequence). Trimming stripped 4 bases from V and 0 bases from J, with 10 bases between. The CDR3 runs 14 residues. The CDR3 protein is CASSSLQNSYEQYF. Written as DNA, the CDR3 is TGTGCCAGCAGTTCCCTTCAGAACTCCTACGAGCAGTACTTC.

The rearrangement joins TRBV10-3 to TRBJ2-1, with D maybe TRBD2 (6 bases). Germline assignment: CDR1 ENHRY and CDR2 SYGVKD. The CDR3 runs 16 residues. With 4 bases removed from V and 2 bases from J, the gap between germline ends came to 15 bases. Here the CDR3 DNA reads TGTGCCATCAGTGGTAAGGAGGGGCCACCCTACAATGAGCAGTTCTTC. This sequence encodes CAISGKEGPPYNEQFF.

This clone was recorded once. The chain is built from TRBV6-1 and TRBJ2-1, with D unresolved. The ends were cut back, 9 bases at V and 5 bases at J, with 14 bases in the middle. Germline-derived CDR1 and CDR2 are MNHNS and SASEGT. The CDR3 has 13 residues. The CDR3: CASHDWRNNEQFF. The CDR3 nucleotides are TGTGCCAGTCACGACTGGAGAAACAATGAGCAGTTCTTC.